This T cell receptor beta chain originates from a study of blood T cell repertoires in COVID-19. Study-wide context: Some COVID-19 samples were acute and others convalescent; all came from the United States, Italy and Spain. T cells, B-cell-depleted T cells, or PBMCs provided the cDNA or gDNA that served as material.

Study processing details: The assay estimated nucleated cells by amplifying reference gene primers. Sequenced by immunoSEQ multiplex PCR; TCRdb stores in-frame clones only, minus some. The V and J calls and clone size were taken over from that table, and D and trimming were inferred from the DNA. There are around 140,000 clones in the sample; around 86% occur only once, and 2% to 2.5% lies in the top ten. The source is a man aged 45-60 years with active COVID-19. The specimen sequenced was peripheral blood.

CDR3 loop: CASSLSPLLPNTGELFF. The CDR3 DNA reads TGTGCCAGCAGCTTAAGCCCTCTTCTACCGAACACCGGGGAGCTGTTTTTT. V and J are TRBV11-2 and TRBJ2-2; D call uncertain. Germline CDR1 SGHAT, CDR2 FQNNGV. The CDR3 contains 17 residues. V gave up 2 bases and J gave up 0 bases, with 13 bases separating them.